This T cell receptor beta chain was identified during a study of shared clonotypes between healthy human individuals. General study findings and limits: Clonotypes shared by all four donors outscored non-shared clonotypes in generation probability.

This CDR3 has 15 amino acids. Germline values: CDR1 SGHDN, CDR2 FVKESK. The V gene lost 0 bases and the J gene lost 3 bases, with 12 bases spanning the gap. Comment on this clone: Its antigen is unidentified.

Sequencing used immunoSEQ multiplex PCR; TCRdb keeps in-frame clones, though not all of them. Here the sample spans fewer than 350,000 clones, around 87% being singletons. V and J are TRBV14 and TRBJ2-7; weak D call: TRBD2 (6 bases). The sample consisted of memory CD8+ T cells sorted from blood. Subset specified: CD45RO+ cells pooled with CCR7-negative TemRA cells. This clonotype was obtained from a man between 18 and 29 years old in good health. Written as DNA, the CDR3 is TGTGCCAGCAGCCAAGATGGGGAGGCAGGCTACGAGCAGTACTTC. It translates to CASSQDGEAGYEQYF.